These 28 T cell receptor beta chains originate from one sample sequenced in a study of cytomegalovirus exposure and HLA in healthy donors. PCR involved 60 Vbeta and 13 Jbeta primers. Generated by immunoSEQ multiplex PCR, the TCRdb table keeps only in-frame clones and is missing some. This table has roughly 100,000 clones, around 70% appearing once. The sample was PBMCs. All receptors come from a man in his forties in good health and CMV-seronegative.

This clone was observed a few times. This chain connects TRBV4-2 to TRBJ1-2, with 8 positions matching TRBD1. V was clipped by 1 base and J by 4 bases; unmatched bases: 11. Germline lookup yields CDR1 LGHNA and CDR2 YNFKEQ. The CDR3 is 17 residues long. CDR3 in DNA: TGTGCCAGCAGCCAAGTTGACAGGGGCGAGCGGGGCTATGGCTACACCTTC. Translating gives CASSQVDRGERGYGYTF.

The CDR3 sequence: CASSRSGTSYEQYF. The CDR3, as DNA: TGCGCCAGCAGTCGTAGCGGGACCTCCTACGAGCAGTACTTC. The V call is TRBV10-2, the J call TRBJ2-7, with 8 bases aligning to TRBD2. CDR1 is WSHSY, CDR2 SAAADI, per germline. The CDR3 is 14 residues long. Losses at the gene ends were 5 bases for V and 0 bases for J; bases not matched to a gene: 3.

The J gene is TRBJ2-2, the V gene TRBV19; a weak D match, TRBD2 (7 bases). CDR1 and CDR2 (germline): LNHDA, SQIVND (reference sequence). The V end was cut by 5 bases, the J end by 4 bases, with 17 bases between. The CDR3 is 16 residues long. CDR3 in DNA: TGTGCCAGTAGTGCAAGGGGGGGTCTTGTCACCGGGGAGCTGTTTTTT. It encodes CASSARGGLVTGELFF.

The V and J genes are TRBV11-2 and TRBJ2-7, with a possible D match to TRBD2 (5 bases). The CDR3 sequence is 15 residues long. Trimming removed 0 bases from V and 2 bases from J, with 11 bases in between. The germline V gene encodes CDR1 SGHAT and CDR2 FQNNGV. The CDR3 is CASSLEGGSPYEQYF. CDR3 nucleotide sequence: TGTGCCAGCAGCTTAGAGGGCGGGTCCCCCTACGAGCAGTACTTC.

This clone appeared a single time. V usage is TRBV7-2 and J usage is TRBJ1-5; no reliable D call. The CDR3 spans 13 residues. Germline V gene sequence: CDR1 SGHTA, CDR2 FQGNSA. Between the trimmed V and J ends, which lost 5 bases and 3 bases, there was a span of 8 bases. The CDR3 bases are TGTGCCAGCAGCCGGGGTATCAATCAGCCCCAGCATTTT. This sequence encodes CASSRGINQPQHF.

This clone turned up a few times. This chain connects TRBV7-3 to TRBJ1-5, with D unresolved. CDR3 length: 13 amino acids. Germline V gene sequence: CDR1 SGHTA, CDR2 FQGTGA. The V end lost 2 bases, the J end lost 6 bases, and 8 bases lay between the germline ends. In DNA form, the CDR3 reads TGTGCCAGCAGCTTAGGCAGCGGTCAGCCCCAGCATTTT. As protein: CASSLGSGQPQHF.

The chain uses TRBV4-2 and TRBJ2-5; 13 positions agree with TRBD2. The CDR3 has 19 residues. Germline V gene sequence: CDR1 LGHNA, CDR2 YNFKEQ. After removal of 1 base from V and 2 bases from J, the junction contained 10 bases not matched to a gene. CDR3 amino acids: CASSQVPGLAGEGQETQYF. The CDR3 coding sequence is TGTGCCAGCAGCCAAGTACCAGGACTAGCGGGGGAAGGGCAAGAGACCCAGTACTTC.

V and J are TRBV27 and TRBJ1-3, with 9 positions matching TRBD1. The ends lost 5 bases at V and 3 bases at J; junction bases unmatched: 8. The V gene's germline CDR1 is MNHEY and CDR2 SMNVEV (reference sequence). The CDR3 loop spans 16 amino acids. The CDR3 coding sequence is TGTGCCAGCAGTATAACAGGGGGCGTGGGTGGAAACACCATATATTTT. It is translated as CASSITGGVGGNTIYF.

The V and J genes are TRBV6-1 and TRBJ2-7; 12 positions match TRBD2. Germline assignment: CDR1 MNHNS and CDR2 SASEGT. V dropped 6 bases and J dropped 1; count of bases not matched to a gene: 4. The CDR3 sequence is 15 residues long. In DNA, the CDR3 is TGTGCCAGCAGGGAACTAGCGGGAGGTTCCTACGAGCAGTACTTC. Its translation is CASRELAGGSYEQYF.

This clone showed up just once. The V call is TRBV27, the J call TRBJ2-7, with 7 bases fitting TRBD2. The germline CDR1 and CDR2 sequences are MNHEY and SMNVEV (reference sequence). The CDR3 has 13 residues. Trimming cost V 3 bases and J 3 bases; bases outside gene matches: 2. The CDR3 coding sequence is TGTGCCAGCAGTTTTCGGGGGGTCTACGAGCAGTACTTC. Amino acid sequence: CASSFRGVYEQYF.

The rearrangement joins TRBV4-1 to TRBJ1-2; perhaps TRBD1 as D (6 bases). The V gene's germline CDR1 is MGHRA and CDR2 YSYEKL. This CDR3 is 16 amino acids long. V dropped 4 bases and J dropped 4 bases, with 19 bases sitting between them. The CDR3, as DNA: TGCGCCAGCAGCCTTACCCGGGACACCTTGATCTATGGCTACACCTTC. Protein sequence: CASSLTRDTLIYGYTF.

J is TRBJ1-3 and V is TRBV28; no firm D call. The germline V gene has CDR1 MDHEN and CDR2 SYDVKM. The length of the CDR3 is 16 residues. V lost 0 bases and J lost 0, with 9 bases in between. The CDR3 region has the DNA TGTGCCAGCAGTTTATGGGCCGGGGACTCTGGAAACACCATATATTTT. It specifies CASSLWAGDSGNTIYF.

Only a few counts were recorded for this clone. The V and J genes are TRBV6-5 and TRBJ2-1; 7 bases line up with TRBD1. CDR1 and CDR2 (germline): MNHEY, SVGAGI. With 10 bases clipped from V and 7 bases from J, the junction kept 13 bases outside the gene matches. CDR3 length: 14 amino acids. CDR3 DNA: TGTGCCACCTCAAGACAGGGCTTTGGGAATGAGCAGTTCTTC. Residues: CATSRQGFGNEQFF.

This clone was seen only a few times. The chain combines TRBV6-5 with TRBJ1-5; 7 bases line up with TRBD1. Germline loops: CDR1 MNHEY, CDR2 SVGAGI. This CDR3 is built from 12 residues. The ends lost 6 bases at V and 5 bases at J; junction bases unmatched: 1. In DNA, the CDR3 is TGTGCCAGCAGACAGGGGTATCAGCCCCAGCATTTT. Translating it yields CASRQGYQPQHF.

In its sample, this clone was seen a few times. The V and J genes are TRBV5-1 and TRBJ1-5; D uncertain. V was cut by 1 base and J by 3 bases, with 8 bases left in between. This CDR3 contains 14 residues. Germline CDR1 is SGHRS and CDR2 is YFSETQ. The CDR3 protein is CASSLTGDNQPQHF. DNA for the CDR3: TGCGCCAGCAGCTTGACCGGAGACAATCAGCCCCAGCATTTT.

This clone was seen a handful of times. The CDR3 DNA reads as TGTGCCAGCAGTGGAACAGGGTTAAAGGAAAAACTGTTTTTT. Amino acid sequence: CASSGTGLKEKLFF. This chain connects TRBV25-1 to TRBJ1-4; the D gene is possibly TRBD1 (6 bases). Trimming took 4 bases from V and 8 from J, leaving 14 bases between them. This CDR3 is 14 amino acids long. Per the germline V gene, CDR1 is MGHDK and CDR2 is SYGVNS.

This clone was observed once. The CDR3, as DNA: TGTGCCAGCAGCCAAGATCTAGGACAGGGGGTGGGGCTTGGCTACACCTTC. This encodes CASSQDLGQGVGLGYTF. The V gene is TRBV4-2, the J gene TRBJ1-2; 10 bases are a match to TRBD1. The CDR3 extends over 17 amino acids. With 0 bases clipped from V and 7 bases from J, the junction kept 11 bases outside the gene matches. CDR1 LGHNA and CDR2 YNFKEQ come from the germline V gene.

This clone was seen only once. V and J are TRBV6-6 and TRBJ1-1; TRBD1 agrees at 8 bases. The CDR3 has 11 residues. V shed 7 bases, J shed 11 bases, and the junction held 6 bases outside the gene matches. Germline assignment: CDR1 MNHNY and CDR2 SVGAGI (reference sequence). For the CDR3, the DNA is TGTGCCAGCACGACAGGGGTGGACGCTTTCTTT. As protein: CASTTGVDAFF.

This clone has more than one count but fewer than ten. The chain is built from TRBV30 and TRBJ2-1, with a possible D match to TRBD2 (6 bases). CDR3 length: 16 residues. Deletions cut 1 base from V and 10 bases from J, with 23 bases between. Germline values: CDR1 GTSNPN, CDR2 SVGIG (reference sequence). The CDR3 region is CAWSGNLARYGVEQFF. As DNA, the CDR3 is TGTGCCTGGAGTGGCAATCTAGCGCGCTACGGGGTGGAGCAGTTCTTC.

A remark on this clone: Other DNA sequences in this sample translate to the same CDR3. The chain employs TRBV19 and TRBJ2-1; no clear D gene. CDR3 length: 14 amino acids. The germline CDR1 and CDR2 sequences are LNHDA and SQIVND (reference sequence). Trimming took off 1 base at V and 0 bases at J, with 4 bases between the two ends. Written as DNA, the CDR3 is TGTGCCAGTAGTATAGTTAGCTCCTACAATGAGCAGTTCTTC. It codes for CASSIVSSYNEQFF.

Details on this clone: This specimen includes other DNA sequences encoding the same CDR3. The rearrangement joins TRBV5-1 to TRBJ1-2; 12 nucleotides agree with TRBD1. The CDR3 is 15 amino acids. Germline V gives CDR1 SGHRS, CDR2 YFSETQ. Trimming at V came to 2 bases and at J to 6 bases, leaving 5 bases not matched to a gene. The CDR3 nucleotides read TGCGCCAGCAGCTTCACGGGACAGGGGGCGGATGGCTACACCTTC. As protein: CASSFTGQGADGYTF.

The genes are TRBV2 and TRBJ1-4; the D gene is possibly TRBD1 (6 bases). The CDR3 spans 14 residues. Looked up from germline, CDR1 is SNHLY and CDR2 is FYNNEI. Trimming stripped 7 bases from V and 0 bases from J, with 9 bases between. The CDR3 nucleotides are TGTGCCAGCAAACAGGGTGCAACTAATGAAAAACTGTTTTTT. Its translation: CASKQGATNEKLFF.

The chain carries TRBV10-1 and TRBJ1-2; TRBD1 aligns across 8 bases. The length of the CDR3 is 13 residues. Germline V lookup: CDR1 WNHNN, CDR2 SYGVQD (reference sequence). The V and J ends lost 7 bases and 4 bases, in that order; junction bases with no gene match: 5. CDR3 residues: CASKLGTGYGYTF. For the CDR3, the DNA is TGCGCCAGCAAACTCGGGACAGGCTATGGCTACACCTTC.

This clone came up once. The chain is built from TRBV10-3 and TRBJ1-1; no definite D call. Germline V lookup: CDR1 ENHRY, CDR2 SYGVKD. CDR3 length: 13 residues. V was cut by 2 bases and J by 1 base, with 5 bases left in between. DNA for the CDR3: TGTGCCATCAGTGAGGGCGGGAACACTGAAGCTTTCTTT. Its translation: CAISEGGNTEAFF.

The chain combines TRBV18 with TRBJ2-7; 11 bases are a match to TRBD2. V shed 5 bases and J 6 bases; nucleotides not matched to a gene: 9. Germline V gene lookup returns CDR1 KGHSH and CDR2 LQKENI. The CDR3 totals 15 residues. The CDR3 DNA reads as TGTGCCAGCTCATATGGGACTAGCGGACCACCCGAGCAGTACTTC. Encoded protein: CASSYGTSGPPEQYF.

The chain has TRBV6-1 and TRBJ1-3, with D maybe TRBD1 (6 bases). The CDR3 is 15 residues long. V gave up 5 bases and J gave up 3 bases, with 14 bases separating them. The germline V gene encodes CDR1 MNHNS and CDR2 SASEGT. The CDR3 loop reads CASSPRGANGNTIYF. CDR3 nucleotide sequence: TGTGCCAGCAGTCCACGGGGGGCGAATGGAAACACCATATATTTT.

The chain carries TRBV5-4 and TRBJ2-3; 8 nucleotides agree with TRBD1. V trimming: 3 bases; J trimming: 4 bases; junction bases outside the gene matches: 10. Germline-derived CDR1 and CDR2 are SGHNT and YYREEE (reference sequence). The CDR3 length is 16 residues. CDR3 sequence reads: CASSSATGVRADTQYF. The CDR3 nucleotides are TGTGCCAGCAGCTCCGCGACAGGGGTGAGAGCAGATACGCAGTATTTT. The entire variable domain, with the rest obtained from reference TRBV5-4 and TRBJ2-3, is as follows: ETGVTQSPTHLIKTRGQQVTLRCSSQSGHNTVSWYQQALGQGPQFIFQYYREEENGRGNFPPRFSGLQFPNYSSELNVNALELDDSALYLCASSSATGVRADTQYFGPGTRLTVL.

This clone has just a few counts. The V and J genes are TRBV6-6 and TRBJ2-7; perhaps TRBD2 as D (6 bases). Germline CDR1 and CDR2: MNHNY and SVGAGI (reference sequence). This CDR3 has 15 amino acids. V lost 0 bases, J lost 3 bases, and 12 bases lay in between. CDR3 protein: CASSYSSQGGYEQYF. The CDR3 DNA follows: TGTGCCAGCAGTTACTCGTCGCAGGGAGGCTACGAGCAGTACTTC.